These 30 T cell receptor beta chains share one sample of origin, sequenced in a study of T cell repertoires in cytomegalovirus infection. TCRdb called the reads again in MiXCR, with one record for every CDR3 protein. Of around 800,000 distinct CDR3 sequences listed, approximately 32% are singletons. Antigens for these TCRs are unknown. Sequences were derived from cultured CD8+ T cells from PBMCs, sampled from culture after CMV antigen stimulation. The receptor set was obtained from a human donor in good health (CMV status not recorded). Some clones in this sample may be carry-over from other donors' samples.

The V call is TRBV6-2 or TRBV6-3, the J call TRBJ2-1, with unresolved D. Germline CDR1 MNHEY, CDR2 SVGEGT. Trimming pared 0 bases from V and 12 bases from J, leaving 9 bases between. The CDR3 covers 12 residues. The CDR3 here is CASSYSPTGQFF. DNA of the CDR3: TGTGCCAGCAGTTACTCCCCAACGGGGCAGTTCTTC.

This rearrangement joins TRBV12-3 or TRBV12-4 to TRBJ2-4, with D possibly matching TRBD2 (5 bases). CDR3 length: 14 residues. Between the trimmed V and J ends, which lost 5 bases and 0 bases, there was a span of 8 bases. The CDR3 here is CASSGSLAKNIQYF. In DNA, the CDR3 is TGTGCCAGCAGTGGGAGTCTAGCCAAAAACATTCAGTACTTC.

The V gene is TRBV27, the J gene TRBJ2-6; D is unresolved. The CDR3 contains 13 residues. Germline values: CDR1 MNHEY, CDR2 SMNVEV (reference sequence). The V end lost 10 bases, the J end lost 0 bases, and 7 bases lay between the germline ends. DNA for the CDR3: TGTGCCACCGCAGCCTCTGGGGCCAACGTCCTGACTTTC. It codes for CATAASGANVLTF. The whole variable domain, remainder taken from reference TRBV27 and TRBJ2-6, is EAQVTQNPRYLITVTGKKLTVTCSQNMNHEYMSWYRQDPGLGLRQIYYSMNVEVTDKGDVPEGYKVSRKEKRNFPLILESPSPNQTSLYFCATAASGANVLTFGAGSRLTVL.

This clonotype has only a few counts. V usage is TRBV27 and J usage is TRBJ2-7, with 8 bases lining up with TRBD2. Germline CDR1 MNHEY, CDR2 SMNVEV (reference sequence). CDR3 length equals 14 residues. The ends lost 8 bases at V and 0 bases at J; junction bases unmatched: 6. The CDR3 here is CASRAGGSSYEQYV. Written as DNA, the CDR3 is TGTGCCAGCCGGGCGGGGGGTTCCTCCTACGAGCAGTACGTC.

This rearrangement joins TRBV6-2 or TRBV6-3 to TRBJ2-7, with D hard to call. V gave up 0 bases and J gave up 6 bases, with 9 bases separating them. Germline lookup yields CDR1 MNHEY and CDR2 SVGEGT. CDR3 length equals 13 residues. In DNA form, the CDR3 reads TGTGCCAGCAGTTACTCAGGTCCCCTCGAGCAGTACGTC. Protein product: CASSYSGPLEQYV.

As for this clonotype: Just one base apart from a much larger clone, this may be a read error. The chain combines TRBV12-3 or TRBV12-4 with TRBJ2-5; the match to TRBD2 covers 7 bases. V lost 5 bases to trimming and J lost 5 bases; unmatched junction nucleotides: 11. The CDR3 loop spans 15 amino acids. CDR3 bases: TGTGCCAGCAGTCCCCTGGGGAGGGCCAGGGAGACCCAGTACTTC. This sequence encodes CASSPLGRARETQYF.

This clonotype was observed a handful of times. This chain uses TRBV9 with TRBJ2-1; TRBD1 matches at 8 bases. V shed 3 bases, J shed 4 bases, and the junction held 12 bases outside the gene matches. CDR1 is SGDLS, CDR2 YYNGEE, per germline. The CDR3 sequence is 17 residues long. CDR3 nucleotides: TGTGCCAGCAGCGCCGAAGGAAGTTGGGACAGGTACAATGAGCAGTTCTTC. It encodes CASSAEGSWDRYNEQFF.

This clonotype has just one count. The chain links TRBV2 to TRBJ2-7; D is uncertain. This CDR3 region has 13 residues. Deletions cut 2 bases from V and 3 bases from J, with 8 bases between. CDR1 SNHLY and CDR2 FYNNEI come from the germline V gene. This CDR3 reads CASSELGNYEQYF. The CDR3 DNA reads TGTGCCAGCAGTGAATTGGGCAACTACGAGCAGTACTTC.

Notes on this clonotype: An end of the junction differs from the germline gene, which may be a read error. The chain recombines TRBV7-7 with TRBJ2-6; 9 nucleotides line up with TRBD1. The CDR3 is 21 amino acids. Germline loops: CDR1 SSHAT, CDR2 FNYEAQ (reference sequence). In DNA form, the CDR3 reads TGTGCTAGCAGCTTAGTGGGAGGGACAGGGACTCTGAGCTCTGGGGCCAACGTCCTGACTTTC. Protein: CASSLVGGTGTLSSGANVLTF. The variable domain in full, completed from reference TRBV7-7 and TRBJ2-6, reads GAGVSQSPRYKVTKRGQDVTLRCDPISSHATLYWYQQALGQGPEFLTYFNYEAQPDKSGLPSDRFSAERPEGSISTLTIQRTEQRDSAMYRCASSLVGGTGTLSSGANVLTFGAGSRLTVL.

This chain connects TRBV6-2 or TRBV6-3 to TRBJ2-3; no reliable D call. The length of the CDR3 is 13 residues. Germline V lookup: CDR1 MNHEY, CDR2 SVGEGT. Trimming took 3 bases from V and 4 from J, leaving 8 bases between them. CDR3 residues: CASSYYRSDTQYF. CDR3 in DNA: TGTGCCAGCAGTTATTATAGATCAGATACGCAGTATTTT.

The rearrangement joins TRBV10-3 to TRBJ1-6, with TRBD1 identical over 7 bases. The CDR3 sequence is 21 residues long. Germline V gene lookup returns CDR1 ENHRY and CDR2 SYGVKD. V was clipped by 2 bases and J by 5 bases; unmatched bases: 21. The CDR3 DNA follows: TGTGCCATCAGTGAGACTAAGAAAGGTCAGAGGGTGGACAGGAATAATTCACCCCTCCACTTT. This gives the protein CAISETKKGQRVDRNNSPLHF.

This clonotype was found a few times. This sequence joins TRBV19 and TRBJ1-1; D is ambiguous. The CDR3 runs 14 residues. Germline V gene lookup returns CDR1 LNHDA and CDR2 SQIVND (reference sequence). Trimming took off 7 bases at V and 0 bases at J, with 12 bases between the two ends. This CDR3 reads CASKARAMNTEAFF. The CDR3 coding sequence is TGTGCCAGTAAAGCGCGGGCTATGAACACTGAAGCTTTCTTT.

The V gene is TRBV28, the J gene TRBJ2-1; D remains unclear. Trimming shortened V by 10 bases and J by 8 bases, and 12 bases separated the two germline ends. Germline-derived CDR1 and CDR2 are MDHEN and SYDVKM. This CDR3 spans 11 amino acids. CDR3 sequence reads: CATTRADEQFF. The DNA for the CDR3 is TGTGCCACCACACGGGCCGATGAGCAGTTCTTC.

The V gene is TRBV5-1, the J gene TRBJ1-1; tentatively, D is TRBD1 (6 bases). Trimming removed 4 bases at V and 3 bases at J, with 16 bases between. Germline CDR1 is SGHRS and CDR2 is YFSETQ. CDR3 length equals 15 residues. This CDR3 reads CASSPKRGTYTEAFF. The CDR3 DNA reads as TGCGCCAGCAGCCCAAAGAGGGGGACATACACTGAAGCTTTCTTT.

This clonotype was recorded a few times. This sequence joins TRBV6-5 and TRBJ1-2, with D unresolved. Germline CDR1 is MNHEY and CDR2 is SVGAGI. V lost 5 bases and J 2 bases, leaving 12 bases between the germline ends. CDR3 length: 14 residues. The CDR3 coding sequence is TGTGCCAGCAGTCCCCCGAACCTCAACTATGGCTACACCTTC. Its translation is CASSPPNLNYGYTF.

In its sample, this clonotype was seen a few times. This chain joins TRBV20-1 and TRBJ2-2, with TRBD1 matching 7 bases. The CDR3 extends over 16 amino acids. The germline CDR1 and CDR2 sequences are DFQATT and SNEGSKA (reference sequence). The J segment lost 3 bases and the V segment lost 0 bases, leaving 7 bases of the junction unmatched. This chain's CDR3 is CSARDSTGRYTGELFF. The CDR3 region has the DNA TGCAGTGCTAGAGATTCGACAGGGCGGTACACCGGGGAGCTGTTTTTT.

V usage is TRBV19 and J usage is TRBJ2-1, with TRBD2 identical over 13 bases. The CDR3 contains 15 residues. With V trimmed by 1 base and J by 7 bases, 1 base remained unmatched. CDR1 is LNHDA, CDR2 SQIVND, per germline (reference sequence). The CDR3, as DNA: TGTGCCAGTAGTATAGTGGGACTAGCGGGAAATGAGCAGTTCTTC. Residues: CASSIVGLAGNEQFF.

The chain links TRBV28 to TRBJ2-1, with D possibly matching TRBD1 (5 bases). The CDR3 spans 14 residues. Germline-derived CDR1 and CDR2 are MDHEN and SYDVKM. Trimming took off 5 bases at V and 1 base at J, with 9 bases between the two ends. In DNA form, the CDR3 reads TGTGCCAGCAGTATGGGGCAGTCCTACAATGAGCAGTTCTTC. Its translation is CASSMGQSYNEQFF.

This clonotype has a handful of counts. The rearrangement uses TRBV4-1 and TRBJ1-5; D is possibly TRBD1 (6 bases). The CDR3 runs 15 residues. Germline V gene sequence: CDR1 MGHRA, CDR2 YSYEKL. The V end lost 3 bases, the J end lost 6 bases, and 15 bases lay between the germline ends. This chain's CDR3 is CASSQGAGAGQPQHF. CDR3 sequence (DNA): TGCGCCAGCAGCCAGGGGGCAGGGGCCGGTCAGCCCCAGCATTTT.

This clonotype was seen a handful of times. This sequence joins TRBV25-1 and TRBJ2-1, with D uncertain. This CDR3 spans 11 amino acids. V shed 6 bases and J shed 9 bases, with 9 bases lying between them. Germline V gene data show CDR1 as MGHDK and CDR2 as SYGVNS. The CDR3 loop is CASRLGPEQFF. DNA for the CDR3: TGTGCCAGCAGATTGGGTCCTGAGCAGTTCTTC.

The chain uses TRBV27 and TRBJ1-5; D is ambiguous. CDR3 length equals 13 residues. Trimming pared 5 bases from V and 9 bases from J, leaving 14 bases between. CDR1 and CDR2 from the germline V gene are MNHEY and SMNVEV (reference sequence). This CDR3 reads CASSHGEATPQHF. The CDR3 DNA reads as TGTGCCAGCAGTCATGGGGAGGCCACGCCCCAGCATTTT.

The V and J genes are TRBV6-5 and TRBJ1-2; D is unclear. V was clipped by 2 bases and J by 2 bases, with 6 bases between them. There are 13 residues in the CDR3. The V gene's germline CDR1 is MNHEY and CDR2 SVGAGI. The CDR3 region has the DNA TGTGCCAGCAGTTACCTGCAGAACTATGGCTACACCTTC. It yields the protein CASSYLQNYGYTF.

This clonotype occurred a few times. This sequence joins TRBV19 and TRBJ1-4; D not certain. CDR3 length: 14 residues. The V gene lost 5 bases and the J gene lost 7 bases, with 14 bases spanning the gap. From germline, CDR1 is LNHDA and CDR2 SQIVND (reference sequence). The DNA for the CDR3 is TGTGCCAGTAGTGTCGACGGTGTGAGTGAAAAACTGTTTTTT. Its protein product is CASSVDGVSEKLFF.

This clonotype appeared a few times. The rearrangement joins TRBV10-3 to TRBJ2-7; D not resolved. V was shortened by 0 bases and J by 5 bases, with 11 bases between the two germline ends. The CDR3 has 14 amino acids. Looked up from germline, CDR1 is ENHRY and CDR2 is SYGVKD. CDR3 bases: TGTGCCATCAGTGAGTCGGGCAGCCAGGACGAGCAGTACGTC. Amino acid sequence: CAISESGSQDEQYV.

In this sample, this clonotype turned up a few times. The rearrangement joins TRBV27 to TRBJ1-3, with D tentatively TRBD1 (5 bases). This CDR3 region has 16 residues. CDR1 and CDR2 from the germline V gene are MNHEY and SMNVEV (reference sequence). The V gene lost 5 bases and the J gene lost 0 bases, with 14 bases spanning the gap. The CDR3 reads CASSPRGAPSGNTIYF. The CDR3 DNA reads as TGTGCCAGCAGTCCTCGAGGGGCACCCTCTGGAAACACCATATATTTT.

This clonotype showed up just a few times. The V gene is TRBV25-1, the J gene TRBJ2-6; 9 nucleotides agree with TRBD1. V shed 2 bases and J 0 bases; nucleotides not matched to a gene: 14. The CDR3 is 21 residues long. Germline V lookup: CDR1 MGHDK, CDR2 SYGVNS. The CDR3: CASSERPGTGSSGSGANVLTF. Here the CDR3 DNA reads TGTGCCAGCAGTGAAAGACCCGGGACAGGGTCTTCGGGCTCTGGGGCCAACGTCCTGACTTTC.

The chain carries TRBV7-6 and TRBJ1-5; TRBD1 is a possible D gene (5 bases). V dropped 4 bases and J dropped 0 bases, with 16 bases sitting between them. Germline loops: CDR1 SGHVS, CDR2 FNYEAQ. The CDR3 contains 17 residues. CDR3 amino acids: CASSWDWETGSNQPQHF. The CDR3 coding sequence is TGTGCCAGCAGCTGGGACTGGGAAACAGGTAGCAATCAGCCCCAGCATTTT.

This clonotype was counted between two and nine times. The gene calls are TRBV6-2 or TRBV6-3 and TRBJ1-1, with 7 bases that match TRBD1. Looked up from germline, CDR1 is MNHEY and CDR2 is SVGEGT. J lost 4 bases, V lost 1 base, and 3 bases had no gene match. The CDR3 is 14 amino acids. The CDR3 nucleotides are TGTGCCAGCAGTTACTTACAGGGGATCACTGAAGCTTTCTTT. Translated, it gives CASSYLQGITEAFF.

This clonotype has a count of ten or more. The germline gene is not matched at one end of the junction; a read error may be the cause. CDR3 residues: CASSLERGLKTEAFF. The CDR3 DNA reads as TGTGCCAGCAGCTTAGAAAGGGGGCTGAAAACTGAAGCTTTCTTT. The V and J genes are TRBV7-6 and TRBJ1-1, with TRBD1 identical over 7 bases. CDR1 is SGHVS and CDR2 is FNYEAQ in the germline V gene. The CDR3 is 15 amino acids.

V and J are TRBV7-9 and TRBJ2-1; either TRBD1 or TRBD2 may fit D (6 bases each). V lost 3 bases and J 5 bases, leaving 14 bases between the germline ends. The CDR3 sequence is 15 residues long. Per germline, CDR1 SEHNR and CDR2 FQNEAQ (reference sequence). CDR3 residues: CASSFWGAQDNEQFF. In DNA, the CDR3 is TGTGCCAGCAGCTTTTGGGGGGCTCAAGACAATGAGCAGTTCTTC.